Listed below are T cell receptor beta chains from one sample, sequenced in a study of CD8 T cells in ankylosing spondylitis. TCRdb analysed the 5' RACE reads with MiXCR anew, one entry per CDR3 protein. The data contain tens of thousands of distinct CDR3 sequences, about 9.4% of them singletons. Specimen: blood, either unsorted or a sorted T cell fraction (not recorded which). Source of these receptors: a male donor with ankylosing spondylitis or in good health (not recorded which). CDR3s include the opening cysteine and the closing phenylalanine or tryptophan. Rows give clone size only sometimes, using once, few, many, or a class for an expanded clone.

J: TRBJ2-1; V: TRBV5-1; size: many; CDR3: CASSFGSYSYNEQFF
J: TRBJ2-1; V: TRBV29-1; size: NA; CDR3: CSGITIEQFF
J: TRBJ2-3; V: TRBV5-5; size: many; CDR3: CASSTDNLSTDTQYF
J: TRBJ1-1; V: TRBV5-6; size: many; CDR3: CASSLEGAKGAFF
J: TRBJ2-7; V: TRBV20-1; size: many; CDR3: CSATGEGRRDEQYF
J: TRBJ2-3; V: TRBV7-2; size: NA; CDR3: CASSPGTPREYF
J: TRBJ2-7; V: TRBV20-1; size: many; CDR3: CSASVLAGGLSYEQYF
J: TRBJ1-5; V: TRBV6-2/TRBV6-3; size: many; CDR3: CASKPTEKGVQPQHF
J: TRBJ2-2; V: TRBV29-1; size: many; CDR3: CSGVAGNTGELFF
J: TRBJ1-5; V: TRBV20-1; size: many; CDR3: CSAPFLEQGSNQPQHF
J: TRBJ1-6; V: TRBV5-1; size: many; CDR3: CASSLATANSPLHF
J: TRBJ2-7; V: TRBV6-1; size: many; CDR3: CASSRLAGTYEQYF
J: TRBJ2-1; V: TRBV24-1; size: many; CDR3: CATRKGYGRNNEQFF
J: TRBJ2-7; V: TRBV4-2; size: NA; CDR3: CARGPGQPYEQYF
J: TRBJ1-5; V: TRBV20-1; size: few; CDR3: CSATTGSQPQHF
J: TRBJ1-1; V: TRBV6-1; size: many; CDR3: CASSTPVRNTEAFF
J: TRBJ2-1; V: TRBV11-2; size: many; CDR3: CASSSTRIGNEQFF
J: TRBJ2-2; V: TRBV14; size: many; CDR3: CASSYPGGTGELFF
J: TRBJ2-3; V: TRBV3-1; size: many; CDR3: CASSRSPQESTDTQYF
J: TRBJ2-4; V: TRBV2; size: few; CDR3: CASSAARSNIQYF
J: TRBJ2-3; V: TRBV5-1; size: NA; CDR3: CASSNPGLAGVRSDTQYF
J: TRBJ2-5; V: TRBV20-1; size: many; CDR3: CSARSGQPETQYF
J: TRBJ2-1; V: TRBV20-1; size: many; CDR3: CSASRTSGGNEQFF
J: TRBJ1-2; V: TRBV5-6; size: many; CDR3: CASSFDRPDSFQAYGYTF
J: TRBJ2-3; V: TRBV5-4; size: many; CDR3: CASSLGGLAGGLEGTQYF
J: TRBJ2-3; V: TRBV7-3; size: NA; CDR3: CASSPRRTASTDTQYF
J: TRBJ2-1; V: TRBV6-2/TRBV6-3; size: NA; CDR3: CASRRPQGNEQFF
J: TRBJ1-4; V: TRBV10-3; size: many; CDR3: CAIGRIGEKLFF
J: TRBJ2-3; V: TRBV28; size: many; CDR3: CASSTRGAGVEDTQYF
J: TRBJ2-7; V: TRBV10-3; size: many; CDR3: CAIWDLDSSYEQYF
J: TRBJ2-1; V: TRBV27; size: many; CDR3: CASSLRAGGYNEQFF
J: TRBJ2-2; V: TRBV30; size: NA; CDR3: CAWSVLSPGGAGELFF
J: TRBJ2-5; V: TRBV4-1; size: many; CDR3: CASSQLVAGGPWETQYF
J: TRBJ2-7; V: TRBV7-6; size: NA; CDR3: CASSRGLAGVYEQYF
J: TRBJ1-5; V: TRBV12-3/TRBV12-4; size: many; CDR3: CASSLGSAEPQHF
J: TRBJ1-1; V: TRBV3-1; size: many; CDR3: CASSQDRFEDSEAFF
J: TRBJ2-1; V: TRBV29-1; size: many; CDR3: CSVAGTVSYNEQFF
J: TRBJ2-3; V: TRBV7-8; size: many; CDR3: CASSLQLSDTQYF
J: TRBJ2-6; V: TRBV3-1; size: many; CDR3: CASSQEPLAAGANVLTF
J: TRBJ2-3; V: TRBV14; size: many; CDR3: CASSQAQPGRAGSTDTQYF
J: TRBJ2-6; V: TRBV9; size: NA; CDR3: CASSVLAGGTSSGANVLTF
J: TRBJ2-7; V: TRBV6-2/TRBV6-3; size: many; CDR3: CASSYVGFREQYF
J: TRBJ2-5; V: TRBV7-2; size: many; CDR3: CASRGLAGVGETQYF
J: TRBJ2-7; V: TRBV18; size: many; CDR3: CASSPQANTYEQYF
J: TRBJ2-3; V: TRBV20-1; size: many; CDR3: CLGAEASYTQYF
J: TRBJ2-3; V: TRBV6-1; size: once; CDR3: CASSGARDTDTQYF
J: TRBJ2-3; V: TRBV29-1; size: many; CDR3: CSVEGGRNTDTQYF
J: TRBJ2-3; V: TRBV29-1; size: many; CDR3: CSGDWTTDTQYF
J: TRBJ1-4; V: TRBV12-3/TRBV12-4; size: many; CDR3: CASTYRTQATNEKLFF
J: TRBJ1-2; V: TRBV12-3/TRBV12-4; size: medium-sized; CDR3: CASSFAGNGYTF
J: TRBJ2-7; V: TRBV6-1; size: NA; CDR3: CASSEIPSGAYEQYF
J: TRBJ2-7; V: TRBV4-1; size: NA; CDR3: CASSPGGRGYEQYF
J: TRBJ2-7; V: TRBV5-1; size: many; CDR3: CASSLGGRTYEQYF
J: TRBJ1-6; V: TRBV5-6; size: many; CDR3: CASSWWTGNSPLHF
J: TRBJ2-5; V: TRBV29-1; size: many; CDR3: CSALLSGEETQYF